The TCR beta chain described here comes from a study of blood T cell repertoires in COVID-19 (TCRdb year 2020). As for the study more broadly: The collaborator samples originated in the United States, Italy and Spain and spanned the acute and convalescent phases of COVID-19. Sample metadata almost always included a de-identified subject ID, COVID-19 status, age in years and sex. The material from the prospective study consisted of cDNA or gDNA derived from T cells, B-cell-depleted T cells, or PBMCs. The samples were drawn from two sources: the first 160 participants of the ongoing ImmuneRACE study, and 950 to 1,500 subjects contributed by 6 global collaborators. Deeply sampled blood TCRbeta repertoires from subjects exposed to, actively infected with, or recovered from COVID-19 were included in the dataset. HLA class I and class II types, where available, came from metadata supplied by the sample provider rather than from assay-based typing. The repertoires were made available in a free public database intended to serve as a resource for research on the immune response to SARS-CoV-2.

This clone was observed a handful of times. Its antigen remains unidentified. Base qualities are not recorded, but no much larger clone differs from it by a single base. In the prospective study, participants were 18 to 89 years old, resided in 24 geographic areas of the United States, and were enrolled through a virtual design. In the prospective study, cohorts were assigned on the basis of participant-reported clinical history obtained from a screening survey and a study questionnaire. ImmuneRACE Cohort 3 recovered participants were defined by two consecutive negative NP/OP PCR tests, healthcare professional clearance, or symptom resolution. Mobile phlebotomists in the prospective study collected whole blood, serum and a nasopharyngeal or oropharyngeal swab from every participant. Prospective study participants could optionally give additional blood draws and questionnaires over an approximately two-month period. Before DNA extraction, blood samples from the prospective study were shipped at room temperature or frozen.

The CDR3 numbers 14 residues from cysteine through phenylalanine. The only DNA kept is the CDR3, 42 bases in frame from the first base. The trim is 5 bases for V and 2 bases for J, with a gap of 13 bases between the germline ends. CDR1 SGHNT and CDR2 YYREEE were looked up in the germline V gene (reference sequence). The immunoSEQ Assay, a bias-controlled multiplex PCR, was used to amplify TCRbeta CDR3 regions from genomic DNA. Per the authors' processing: The number of nucleated cells in each sample was estimated by amplification of reference gene primers within the assay. To quantify the absolute abundance of each unique TCRbeta CDR3 rearrangement, sequence reads were collapsed and filtered. Productive Simpson clonality was computed per sample as the square root of Simpson's diversity index over productive rearrangements. The table comes from immuneACCESS by way of TCRdb, which keeps in-frame sequences with V and J called. Part of the clones is missing from these tables; in studies checked, under half for an unresolved V gene and the rest for unknown reasons. D and trimming come from the DNA, and the V and J calls and clone size come from that table. The sample has about 350,000 clones on record, over 75% of them singletons. The ten largest clones take up 5.3% of the sample.

Study-level results and caveats: How much clinical and demographic metadata was included differed by source and by participant, and the metadata was provided uncurated.

The chain joins TRBV5-4 to TRBJ1-1; possibly the D gene is TRBD1, per 6 matching bases. This clonotype originated in a woman in her twenties or thirties who had recovered from COVID-19. Sequencing used PBMCs or T cells enriched from blood (not recorded which). The nucleotide sequence is given as TGTGCCAGCAGTTCTGACAGGCCTAACACTGAAGCTTTCTTT. Translation gives CASSSDRPNTEAFF. The variable domain in full, with residues beyond the CDR3 obtained from the reference TRBV5-4 and TRBJ1-1 genes, is ETGVTQSPTHLIKTRGQQVTLRCSSQSGHNTVSWYQQALGQGPQFIFQYYREEENGRGNFPPRFSGLQFPNYSSELNVNALELDDSALYLCASSSDRPNTEAFFGQGTRLTVV.